What follows are 14 T cell receptor beta chains derived from one specimen sequenced in a study of cytomegalovirus exposure and HLA in healthy donors. Primers: 60 Vbeta forward and 13 Jbeta reverse. Sequencing was performed with immunoSEQ multiplex PCR; in TCRdb, only in-frame clones are kept and a portion is missing. This table holds about 130,000 clones. The sequencing sample was made of PBMCs. These receptors were collected from a man aged 18 to 30 in good health and CMV-seronegative.

The gene calls are TRBV4-3 and TRBJ2-7; 9 bases are shared with TRBD2. Germline CDR1 and CDR2: LGHNA and YSLEER. The CDR3 sequence is 17 residues long. V gave up 0 bases and J gave up 7 bases; unmatched junction bases: 13. This chain's CDR3 is CASSQDASGASLREQYF. CDR3 coding DNA: TGCGCCAGCAGCCAAGATGCTAGCGGGGCCTCCTTGCGAGAGCAGTACTTC.

The chain carries TRBV7-3 and TRBJ2-1, with a tentative D call TRBD2 (5 bases). Trimming pared 4 bases from V and 12 bases from J, leaving 22 bases between. CDR1 is SGHTA and CDR2 is FQGTGA in the germline V gene. This CDR3 is built from 15 residues. The CDR3 coding sequence is TGTGCCAGCAGCTCTCAACCGGACCCACAACGGGGGCAGTTCTTC. Its translation is CASSSQPDPQRGQFF.

The V gene is TRBV7-9, the J gene TRBJ2-3; D gene unclear. The CDR3 loop spans 12 amino acids. Looked up from germline, CDR1 is SEHNR and CDR2 is FQNEAQ (reference sequence). V shed 0 bases and J shed 5 bases, with 3 bases lying between them. CDR3 region: CASSLARDTQYF. CDR3 DNA: TGTGCCAGCAGCTTAGCGCGAGATACGCAGTATTTT.

The chain has TRBV9 and TRBJ2-7; 7 nucleotides line up with TRBD2. Per germline, CDR1 SGDLS and CDR2 YYNGEE. Trimming took 0 bases from V and 4 from J; bases not matched to a gene: 7. The CDR3 contains 15 residues. As DNA, the CDR3 is TGTGCCAGCAGCGTAGGGGGACTATCCACTTACGAGCAGTACTTC. It codes for CASSVGGLSTYEQYF.

The chain links TRBV21-1 to TRBJ1-2. TRBV21-1 is reported as a pseudogene. This CDR3 has 14 amino acids. The CDR3 DNA reads TGTGCCAGCAGCAAAGATCGGGAGGTTGGGGGCTACACCTTC. This translates into CASSKDREVGGYTF.

The V and J genes are TRBV29-1 and TRBJ2-3; 8 bases align to TRBD1. J gave up 1 base and V 5 bases, and 8 bases lay outside the gene matches. The CDR3 loop spans 15 amino acids. CDR1 and CDR2 (germline): SQVTM, ANQGSEA. Here the CDR3 DNA reads TGCAGCGTTTGGATGGGGACAGGACGCACAGATACGCAGTATTTT. The encoded protein is CSVWMGTGRTDTQYF.

The chain recombines TRBV5-1 with TRBJ2-3; a weak D match, TRBD1 (6 bases). Germline V CDR1 and CDR2: SGHRS, YFSETQ. Trimming cost V 4 bases and J 4 bases, with 10 bases left between them. The CDR3 extends over 13 amino acids. The CDR3 region has the DNA TGCGCCAGCAGCGGCGGACAGTCAGATACGCAGTATTTT. It specifies CASSGGQSDTQYF.

The chain carries TRBV4-1 and TRBJ1-1, with D perhaps TRBD1 (5 bases). V lost 0 bases and J lost 7, with 15 bases in between. The CDR3 is made up of 15 amino acids. Per the germline V gene, CDR1 is MGHRA and CDR2 is YSYEKL. CDR3 amino acids: CASSQEFGANDEAFF. The CDR3 bases are TGCGCCAGCAGCCAAGAATTTGGGGCTAATGATGAAGCTTTCTTT.

This chain joins TRBV5-4 and TRBJ1-1, with 7 bases lining up with TRBD1. Germline assignment: CDR1 SGHNT and CDR2 YYREEE (reference sequence). This CDR3 region has 13 residues. J gave up 8 bases and V 4 bases, and 8 bases lay outside the gene matches. The CDR3 nucleotides read TGTGCCAGCAGCCAACCGGACAGGAGAGAAGCTTTCTTT. Translating it yields CASSQPDRREAFF.

The rearrangement links TRBV7-9 to TRBJ1-1; 7 bases match TRBD1. CDR1 is SEHNR and CDR2 is FQNEAQ in the germline V gene (reference sequence). Trimming took 8 bases from V and 0 from J; bases not matched to a gene: 6. The CDR3 is made up of 14 amino acids. Written as DNA, the CDR3 is TGTGCCAGCTCGGGACAGCCCTTGAACACTGAAGCTTTCTTT. It translates to CASSGQPLNTEAFF.

The chain has TRBV6-1 and TRBJ1-5; D is uncertain. The CDR3 spans 16 residues. V dropped 2 bases and J dropped 5 bases, with 16 bases sitting between them. The germline V gene encodes CDR1 MNHNS and CDR2 SASEGT. As DNA, the CDR3 is TGTGCCAGCAGTGAATATCTAGTTCGGGGAGATCAGCCCCAGCATTTT. Protein sequence: CASSEYLVRGDQPQHF.

The gene calls are TRBV18 and TRBJ2-7; TRBD2 is a possible D gene (6 bases). V was cut by 4 bases and J by 4 bases, with 14 bases left in between. The germline V gene encodes CDR1 KGHSH and CDR2 LQKENI. The CDR3 length is 14 residues. CDR3 bases: TGTGCCAGCTCACTATACCGGGGGTTGTACGAGCAGTACTTC. Its protein product is CASSLYRGLYEQYF.

J is TRBJ2-7 and V is TRBV5-6; D gene unclear. The germline V gene encodes CDR1 SGHDT and CDR2 YYEEEE. Trimming removed 3 bases at V and 7 bases at J, with 11 bases between. CDR3 length: 12 amino acids. DNA of the CDR3: TGTGCCAGCAGCTATGATACGAGGGAGCAGTACTTC. It is translated as CASSYDTREQYF.

The V and J genes are TRBV4-3 and TRBJ2-1, with 10 positions matching TRBD2. The V segment lost 2 bases and the J segment 0 bases; nucleotides outside the gene matches: 4. The germline gives CDR1 LGHNA, CDR2 YSLEER. The CDR3 sequence is 17 residues long. CDR3 loop: CASSQRLAGLSYNEQFF. CDR3 nucleotide sequence: TGCGCCAGCAGCCAACGACTAGCGGGCCTCTCCTACAATGAGCAGTTCTTC.